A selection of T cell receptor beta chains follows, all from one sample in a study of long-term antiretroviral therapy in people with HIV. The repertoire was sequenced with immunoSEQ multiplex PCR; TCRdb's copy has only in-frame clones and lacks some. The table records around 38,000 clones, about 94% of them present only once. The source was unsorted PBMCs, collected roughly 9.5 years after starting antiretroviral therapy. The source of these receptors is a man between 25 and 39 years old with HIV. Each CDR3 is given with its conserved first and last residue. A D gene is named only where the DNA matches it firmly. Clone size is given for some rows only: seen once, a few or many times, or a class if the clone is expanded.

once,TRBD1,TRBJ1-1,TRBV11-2,TGTGCCAGCAGCTCAAGGGGGACAGGCTTGAACACTGAAGCTTTCTTT,CASSSRGTGLNTEAFF
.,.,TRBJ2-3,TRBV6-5,TGTGCCAGCAGACGACAGGCCCCCGCGGCAGATACGCAGTATTTT,CASRRQAPAADTQYF
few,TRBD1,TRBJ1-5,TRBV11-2,TGTGCCAGCAGCCCAGGGGGAAATCAGCCCCAGCATTTT,CASSPGGNQPQHF
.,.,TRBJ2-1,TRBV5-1,TGCGCCAGCAGACCCCCCGGGTCAACCCCAGGCGATGAGCAGTTCTTC,CASRPPGSTPGDEQFF
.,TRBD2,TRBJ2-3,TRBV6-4,TGTGCCAGCACCTACCCCCCGCTAGCGGTCCTACATATCACAGATACGCAGTATTTT,CASTYPPLAVLHITDTQYF
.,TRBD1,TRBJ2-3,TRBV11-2,TGTGCCAGCAGCTTGGGACAGACTAGCACAGATACGCAGTATTTT,CASSLGQTSTDTQYF
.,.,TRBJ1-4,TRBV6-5,TGTGCCAGCAGTTACTCTCAGGGTGGTGAAAAACTGTTTTTT,CASSYSQGGEKLFF
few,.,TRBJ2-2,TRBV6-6,TGTGCCAGCAGTCCTAAAGGGTCCGGGGAGCTGTTTTTT,CASSPKGSGELFF
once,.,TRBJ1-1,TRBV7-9,TGTGCCAGCAGCCCCGAAATTTTGAGGGCTTTCTTT,CASSPEILRAFF
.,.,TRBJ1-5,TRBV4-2,TGTGCCAGCAGCCACCCGGGACAATCTCAGCCCCAGCATTTT,CASSHPGQSQPQHF
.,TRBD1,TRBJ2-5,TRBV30,TGTGCCCATACCGAGACAGGGAGAAAGACCCAGTACTTC,CAHTETGRKTQYF
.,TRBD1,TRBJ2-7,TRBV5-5,TGTGCCAGCAGCCCTGGACAGGGGGCCCGGAACGAGCAGTACTTC,CASSPGQGARNEQYF
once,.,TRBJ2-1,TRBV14,TGTGCCAGCAGTTACCGAGACTCCTACAATGAGCAGTTCTTC,CASSYRDSYNEQFF
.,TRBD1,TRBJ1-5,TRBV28,TGTGCCAGCAGTCCTCACGCACAGGGGTATAGCAATCAGCCCCAGCATTTT,CASSPHAQGYSNQPQHF
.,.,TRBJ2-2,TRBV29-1,TGCAGCGTTGAATGGGGCACCGGGGAGCTGTTTTTT,CSVEWGTGELFF
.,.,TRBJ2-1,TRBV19,TGTGCCAGTAGTTCCGCGTTTGGGAATGAGCAGTTCTTC,CASSSAFGNEQFF
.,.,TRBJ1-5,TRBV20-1,TGCAGTGCAGAGGGAAATCAGCCCCAGCATTTT,CSAEGNQPQHF
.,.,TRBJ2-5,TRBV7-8,TGTGCCAGCATAAGGGGCAACCAAGAGACCCAGTACTTC,CASIRGNQETQYF
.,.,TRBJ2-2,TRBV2,TGTGCCAGCACTCGTACTGTCGGCGGGGAGCTGTTTTTT,CASTRTVGGELFF
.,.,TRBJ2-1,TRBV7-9,TGTGCCAGCAGCTTGCTGGGGGCATCGTGGGATGAGCAGTTCTTC,CASSLLGASWDEQFF
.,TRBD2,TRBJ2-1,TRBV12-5,TGTGCTAGTGCGGGACTAGCCCACAATGAGCAGTTCTTC,CASAGLAHNEQFF
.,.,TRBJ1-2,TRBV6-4,TGTGCCAGCAGTGACGTCCCTACCCAGGGAATGGGTGGCTACACCTTC,CASSDVPTQGMGGYTF
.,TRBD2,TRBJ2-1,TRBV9,TGTGCCAGCAGCGTAGATCCTAGCGGGGGGGCCTTGAGCTCCTACAATGAGCAGTTCTTC,CASSVDPSGGALSSYNEQFF
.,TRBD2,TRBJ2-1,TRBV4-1,TGCGCCAGCAGCCGAATAGGGACTAGAATCCATGAGCAGTTCTTC,CASSRIGTRIHEQFF
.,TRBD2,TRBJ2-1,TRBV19,TGTGCCAGTAGTTCTGGGGGGGTTTACAATGAGCAGTTCTTC,CASSSGGVYNEQFF